This is a list of T cell receptor beta chains from one sample in a study of T cells in Graves' hyperthyroidism and ophthalmopathy. TCRdb re-called the multiplex PCR reads through MiXCR, storing one row per CDR3 protein. The repertoire has about 270,000 distinct CDR3 sequences, around 26% of them found once; the top ten carry roughly a third. Sequencing used blood. The receptors were gathered from a woman in her forties with Graves' ophthalmopathy. The CDR3 runs from the conserved cysteine through the conserved F or W. The D gene is left open where the match is weak. Only some rows state a clone size, as once, few, many or a class for expanded clones.

clone size | J gene | D gene | V gene | CDR3 protein | CDR3 DNA
few | TRBJ1-1 | NA | TRBV12-3/TRBV12-4 | CASSLRQASNTEAFF | TGTGCCAGCAGTCTCAGACAGGCTTCGAACACTGAAGCTTTCTTT
many | TRBJ2-7 | NA | TRBV4-1 | CASSQGFADSYEQYF | TGCGCCAGCAGCCAGGGTTTTGCGGACTCCTACGAGCAGTACTTC
many | TRBJ2-7 | TRBD1 | TRBV30 | CAWGGQGYRYEQYF | TGTGCCTGGGGGGGACAGGGGTATCGCTACGAGCAGTACTTC
many | TRBJ1-2 | NA | TRBV9 | CASSVGTDSRAASYGYTF | TGTGCCAGCAGCGTGGGTACCGACAGCCGGGCGGCTAGCTATGGCTACACCTTC
once | TRBJ1-1 | NA | TRBV19 | CASSVFTGSMNTEAFF | TGTGCCAGTAGTGTGTTTACAGGTTCCATGAACACTGAAGCTTTCTTT
few | TRBJ2-5 | TRBD2 | TRBV20-1 | CSARDGTSGIWETQYF | TGCAGTGCTAGAGACGGGACTAGCGGGATCTGGGAGACCCAGTACTTC
many | TRBJ2-5 | TRBD1 | TRBV7-3 | CASSLSGQGLTETQYF | TGTGCCAGCAGCCTATCGGGACAGGGCCTCACAGAGACCCAGTACTTC
many | TRBJ2-7 | NA | TRBV11-2 | CASSTGGAGSYEQYF | TGTGCCAGCAGCACAGGAGGAGCAGGCTCCTACGAGCAGTACTTC
many | TRBJ2-2 | TRBD2 | TRBV6-5 | CASSFPFSGREAGELFF | TGTGCCAGCAGTTTCCCTTTTAGCGGGAGGGAAGCCGGGGAGCTGTTTTTT
many | TRBJ1-1 | NA | TRBV12-3/TRBV12-4 | CASRPREGAGGEAFF | TGTGCCAGCAGGCCGAGGGAAGGGGCCGGGGGTGAAGCTTTCTTT
few | TRBJ1-5 | TRBD1 | TRBV27 | CASSPGGLQPQHF | TGTGCCAGCAGTCCAGGGGGCTTGCAGCCCCAGCATTTT
few | TRBJ2-6 | TRBD1 | TRBV12-3/TRBV12-4 | CASGLGTGRSRANVLTF | TGTGCCAGCGGATTGGGGACAGGACGCTCTCGGGCCAACGTCCTGACTTTC
NA | TRBJ2-5 | TRBD2 | TRBV11-2 | CASSLGLAGEETQYF | TGTGCCAGCAGCTTAGGTCTAGCGGGGGAAGAGACCCAGTACTTC
many | TRBJ2-7 | TRBD1 | TRBV13 | CASSYRGNEQYF | TGTGCCAGCAGCTACAGGGGAAACGAGCAGTACTTC
many | TRBJ1-2 | TRBD1 | TRBV7-3 | CASSLSGTGSLTNYGYTF | TGTGCCAGCAGCTTGTCCGGGACAGGAAGTTTGACAAACTATGGCTACACCTTC
NA | TRBJ1-5 | NA | TRBV27 | CASSITTNQPQHF | TGTGCCAGCAGTATCACGACCAATCAGCCCCAGCATTTT
many | TRBJ1-1 | NA | TRBV12-3/TRBV12-4 | CASSLKTALKAFF | TGTGCCAGCAGTTTAAAGACTGCTTTAAAGGCTTTCTTT
many | TRBJ1-5 | NA | TRBV28 | CASSPSGQTNNQPQHF | TGTGCCAGCAGCCCGAGTGGGCAGACAAACAATCAGCCCCAGCATTTT
NA | TRBJ1-1 | NA | TRBV2 | CASSETGASEAFF | TGTGCCAGCAGTGAGACGGGGGCCTCTGAAGCTTTCTTT
NA | TRBJ2-7 | TRBD1 | TRBV7-4 | CASSSDRATQHEQYF | TGTGCCAGCAGCTCCGACAGGGCCACCCAGCACGAGCAGTACTTC
NA | TRBJ2-5 | NA | TRBV7-2 | CASSLGLSETQYF | TGTGCCAGCAGCCTGGGACTCTCTGAGACCCAGTACTTC
NA | TRBJ1-2 | NA | TRBV12-3/TRBV12-4 | CASSFHETELNYGYTF | TGTGCCAGCAGTTTCCACGAGACGGAGCTTAACTATGGCTACACCTTC
many | TRBJ2-3 | NA | TRBV6-1 | CASSHITDTQYF | TGTGCCAGCAGTCATATCACAGATACGCAGTATTTT
once | TRBJ1-5 | NA | TRBV7-8 | CASSLHYSNQPQHF | TGTGCCAGCAGCTTGCACTATAGCAATCAGCCCCAGCATTTT
many | TRBJ2-7 | TRBD1 | TRBV30 | CAWGQGAYEQYF | TGTGCCTGGGGACAGGGGGCCTACGAGCAGTACTTC
NA | TRBJ1-2 | TRBD1 | TRBV6-4 | CASIGQGTFTYGYTF | TGTGCCAGCATAGGACAGGGGACCTTCACCTATGGCTACACCTTC
few | TRBJ2-2 | NA | TRBV19 | CASSPTGLSTGELFF | TGTGCCAGTAGTCCTACAGGGCTAAGCACCGGGGAGCTGTTTTTT
many | TRBJ2-2 | NA | TRBV11-2 | CASSLPTWVNTGELFF | TGTGCCAGCAGCTTGCCCACGTGGGTTAACACCGGGGAGCTGTTTTTT
many | TRBJ2-7 | TRBD1 | TRBV29-1 | CSVVGQGAYEQYF | TGCAGCGTTGTTGGGCAGGGGGCTTACGAGCAGTACTTC
many | TRBJ2-6 | TRBD2 | TRBV9 | CASSVGGGSGANVLTF | TGTGCCAGCAGCGTGGGCGGGGGCTCTGGGGCCAACGTCCTGACTTTC
NA | TRBJ2-2 | NA | TRBV28 | CASSLLQDGDTGELFF | TGTGCCAGCAGTTTACTCCAAGACGGAGACACCGGGGAGCTGTTTTTT
many | TRBJ2-5 | TRBD2 | TRBV12-3/TRBV12-4 | CASSLVTSGETQYF | TGTGCCAGCAGTTTAGTGACTAGCGGAGAGACCCAGTACTTC
once | TRBJ2-7 | NA | TRBV12-3/TRBV12-4 | CASRPGRGHYEQYF | TGTGCCAGCAGGCCGGGGAGAGGGCACTACGAGCAGTACTTC
many | TRBJ2-7 | TRBD2 | TRBV4-1 | CASSRGSPAYEQYF | TGCGCCAGCAGCCGCGGGAGCCCTGCCTACGAGCAGTACTTC
many | TRBJ2-7 | TRBD1 | TRBV12-3/TRBV12-4 | CASRQGQTYEQYF | TGTGCCAGCAGACAGGGACAGACCTACGAGCAGTACTTC
many | TRBJ2-7 | NA | TRBV12-3/TRBV12-4 | CASSYRGGLRYEQYF | TGTGCCAGCAGTTACAGGGGGGGTTTACGGTACGAGCAGTACTTC
many | TRBJ2-7 | NA | TRBV11-1 | CASTLDSGSSYEQYF | TGTGCCAGCACCTTAGACTCTGGATCCTCCTACGAGCAGTACTTC
NA | TRBJ1-5 | NA | TRBV6-1 | CASRGGTTNQPQHF | TGTGCCAGCAGGGGAGGGACAACCAATCAGCCCCAGCATTTT
many | TRBJ2-2 | TRBD1 | TRBV6-5 | CASGGQGNTGELFF | TGTGCCAGCGGGGGACAGGGGAACACCGGGGAGCTGTTTTTT
many | TRBJ2-2 | NA | TRBV9 | CASSVGSFTGELFF | TGTGCCAGCAGCGTGGGCAGCTTCACCGGGGAGCTGTTTTTT
NA | TRBJ1-5 | NA | TRBV2 | CASSQPRGSNQPQHF | TGTGCCAGCAGTCAGCCCAGGGGTAGCAATCAGCCCCAGCATTTT
NA | TRBJ2-5 | NA | TRBV6-1 | CASSEYRGLGETQYF | TGTGCCAGCAGTGAATATAGAGGCCTGGGAGAGACCCAGTACTTC
NA | TRBJ1-5 | TRBD1 | TRBV20-1 | CSADHGTVGQPQHF | TGCAGTGCTGACCACGGGACAGTCGGGCAGCCCCAGCATTTT
many | TRBJ2-3 | NA | TRBV25-1 | CASSDTRDTQYF | TGTGCCAGCAGTGATACAAGAGATACGCAGTATTTT